Detailed here is one T cell receptor beta chain. Its target antigen remains unknown. This could be a read error, since a much larger clone is one nucleotide away. CDR1 SGHAT and CDR2 FQNNGV were looked up in the germline V gene. The CDR3 starts with the cysteine, ends with the phenylalanine, and has 16 residues. Only the CDR3 DNA is retained, 48 bases long and in frame from the first base. This entry comes from a study of spatial heterogeneity in lung cancer (dated by TCRdb to between 2017 and 2020). In the study overall: The donors were about 71 patients from the lung TRACERx cohort who had early-stage, untreated non-small cell lung cancer. Follow-up PBMC samples were sequenced whenever available, with a median time to follow-up of 2 to 3 years after resection. Beta-chain transcripts were consistently detected in greater numbers than alpha-chain transcripts, which likely reflected higher beta-chain transcript abundance. In the raw uncorrected reads, each unique combination of TCR and UMI appeared on average more than ten times. In non-small cell lung cancer, the study made a quantitative comparison of TCR alpha and beta repertoires among multiple tumor regions, matched nontumor lung and blood. TCR repertoire features were related to nonsynonymous mutation counts determined by whole-exome sequencing of tumor tissue. Both alpha and beta chains were TCR-sequenced in samples taken at surgery, namely 220 tumor regions, 61 to 65 matched nontumor lung samples and 55 to 60 PBMC samples. Results the study describes overall, beyond this receptor: Ubiquitous expanded tumor TCRs were detected in blood more often at tumor resection than at routine follow-up. Only 14 patients were included in comparisons of baseline and follow-up blood repertoires. Confirming at a functional level the hypothesis that regional TCRs recognize regional mutations was considered to require additional single-cell paired TCR alpha and beta sequencing.

The time point label corresponds to: blood at routine non-recurrence follow-up after resection. Without any cell sorting, TCR sequencing was performed on whole RNA extracted either from tumor and nontumor lung tissue or from cryopreserved PBMC samples. Patients were selected for TCR sequencing only if sufficient RNA was available from at least two tumor regions. The receptor library was made with 5' RACE. Sequencing was performed on a NextSeq 500. To allow correction of PCR and sequencing errors, the TCR library protocol tagged every TCR cDNA molecule with a unique molecular identifier. Per the original workflow: TCR identification, UMI-based error correction and CDR3 extraction were performed with Decombinator tools. Expanded TCRs were defined as those above a frequency of 2 per 1,000, corresponding to the top 1% of the tumor frequency distribution. Renyi diversity was calculated using the R vegan package after each repertoire was subsampled 100 times to 5,000 TCRs. CDR3 similarity networks were constructed using string-kernel similarity of amino acid triplets, with links drawn between CDR3s whose pairwise similarity was above 0.82. The public reads were run again by TCRdb, first through fastp at Q25 and then through MiXCR, and only productive beta chains were kept. Rows matching on CDR3 protein sequence are summarized as one entry with the most common DNA and genes. TCRdb, not the original authors, processed these V and J calls. Across this sample there are roughly 72,000 distinct CDR3 sequences, with approximately 9% seen only once. Under 2.5% of the sample goes to the ten largest clones.

Sequencing used PBMCs, obtained at follow-up. The V and J segments used are TRBV11-2 and TRBJ1-2; the D gene cannot be resolved reliably. This TCR derives from a female donor with early-stage non-small cell lung cancer. The base sequence is TGTGCCAGCAGATTAGCAAGCGGCCCGTCCCGTGGAGGCTACACCTTC. It translates to CASRLASGPSRGGYTF. The full variable domain, completed from the reference TRBV11-2 and TRBJ1-2 proteins outside the CDR3, reads EAGVAQSPRYKIIEKRQSVAFWCNPISGHATLYWYQQILGQGPKLLIQFQNNGVVDDSQLPKDRFSAERLKGVDSTLKIQPAKLEDSAVYLCASRLASGPSRGGYTFGSGTRLTVV.